The 20 T cell receptor beta chains listed next were all sequenced from one sample in a study of T-cell memory formation after mild COVID-19 (dated by TCRdb to the early 2020s). The library was obtained by 5' RACE. The listed sequencing device is Illumina NovaSeq 6000. TCRdb reworked the public reads: Q25 trimming with fastp, MiXCR clone assembly, productive beta chains retained. Every distinct CDR3 protein forms one entry, paired with its most common genes and DNA. Present in this sample are 350,000 to 450,000 distinct CDR3 sequences, 25% to 30% of which were seen just once. The ten largest clonotypes hold about 14% of the sample. Sequencing input: PBMCs or a T cell subset sorted from them (not recorded which). These receptors were taken from an adult woman who had mild COVID-19 (a few samples of this study predate the infection). The sample titles of this study are shuffled in the database, so cell type and time point are left out; the donor was told from shared clones.

V gene TRBV4-3 combines with J gene TRBJ2-7; TRBD2 matches 12 bases. Trimming at V came to 4 bases and at J to 0 bases, leaving 13 bases not matched to a gene. CDR1 is LGHNA and CDR2 is YSLEER in the germline V gene. This CDR3 contains 19 residues. CDR3 loop: CASSRMALAGGPSSYEQYF. CDR3 DNA: TGCGCCAGCAGCCGTATGGCGCTAGCGGGAGGGCCGAGCTCCTACGAGCAGTACTTC.

The table lists this clonotype with many counts. This chain connects TRBV21-1 to TRBJ2-2; the tabulated D call, TRBD2, remains unverified against the DNA. TRBV21-1 is a documented pseudogene. The CDR3 spans 17 residues. The CDR3 bases are TGTGCCAGCAGCAAAGTAGCGGGGACTAGCGAAACCGGGGAGCTGTTTTTT. It translates to CASSKVAGTSETGELFF.

The rearrangement uses TRBV6-5 and TRBJ2-1; 9 nucleotides match TRBD1. In germline, CDR1 is MNHEY, CDR2 SVGAGI. The CDR3 runs to 15 residues. With 2 bases clipped from V and 5 bases from J, the junction kept 4 bases outside the gene matches. Written as DNA, the CDR3 is TGTGCCAGCAGTTACCTGGGACAGGGCGACAATGAGCAGTTCTTC. As protein: CASSYLGQGDNEQFF.

The chain uses TRBV3-1 and TRBJ2-7, with TRBD2 matching over 8 bases. The ends lost 1 base at V and 3 bases at J; junction bases unmatched: 5. Germline V CDR1 and CDR2: LGHDT, YNNKEL (reference sequence). The CDR3 extends over 15 amino acids. CDR3 loop: CASSQAGTRNYEQYF. The CDR3, as DNA: TGTGCCAGCAGCCAAGCCGGGACTAGAAACTACGAGCAGTACTTC.

The genes are TRBV5-1 and TRBJ1-1, with 8 positions matching TRBD1. The CDR3 is 15 amino acids. Germline lookup yields CDR1 SGHRS and CDR2 YFSETQ. Trimming removed 3 bases from V and 4 bases from J; junction bases left unmatched: 8. The CDR3 protein is CASSSQGAWATEAFF. The CDR3 region has the DNA TGCGCCAGCAGCTCTCAGGGGGCGTGGGCCACTGAAGCTTTCTTT.

The rearrangement links TRBV9 to TRBJ1-1; 10 bases are shared with TRBD1. Germline V gene lookup returns CDR1 SGDLS and CDR2 YYNGEE. The CDR3 consists of 14 residues. J was trimmed by 8 bases and V by 5 bases; bases with no gene match: 9. The CDR3, as DNA: TGTGCCAGCAGTGAATCCGGGACAGGGGCCGAAGCTTTCTTT. Residues: CASSESGTGAEAFF.

The V and J genes are TRBV24-1 and TRBJ2-1; perhaps D is TRBD1 or TRBD2 (5 bases each). This CDR3 comprises 14 residues. Germline CDR1 KGHDR, CDR2 SFDVKD. V lost 5 bases, J lost 4 bases, and 11 bases lay in between. The CDR3 DNA is TGTGCCACCAGTGGGGACGGATTATACAATGAGCAGTTCTTC. Translation: CATSGDGLYNEQFF.

This chain links TRBV7-8 with TRBJ2-1; tentatively, D is TRBD2 (7 bases). CDR3 length equals 14 residues. CDR1 is SGHVS, CDR2 FQNEAQ, per germline. CDR3 DNA: TGTGCGGGGGGGGCAGGGAACTCCTACAATGAGCAGTTCTTC. Its translation: CAGGAGNSYNEQFF.

V usage is TRBV24-1 and J usage is TRBJ2-3, with D maybe TRBD2 (5 bases). V lost 4 bases and J lost 2, with 9 bases in between. This CDR3 spans 14 amino acids. Germline CDR1 reads KGHDR; CDR2 reads SFDVKD. Here the CDR3 reads CATSDPRDTDTQYF. The DNA for the CDR3 is TGTGCCACCAGTGACCCACGGGACACAGATACGCAGTATTTT.

The chain has TRBV5-1 and TRBJ2-7, with a weak D call TRBD1 (6 bases). The CDR3 loop spans 13 amino acids. Germline V CDR1 and CDR2: SGHRS, YFSETQ. The germline V and J ends were trimmed by 6 bases and 0 bases, with 10 bases remaining between them. The CDR3 sequence is CASKQGSSYEQYF. Written as DNA, the CDR3 is TGCGCCAGCAAGCAGGGGAGCTCCTACGAGCAGTACTTC. The full variable domain, completed using reference TRBV5-1 and TRBJ2-7, is KAGVTQTPRYLIKTRGQQVTLSCSPISGHRSVSWYQQTPGQGLQFLFEYFSETQRNKGNFPGRFSGRQFSNSRSEMNVSTLELGDSALYLCASKQGSSYEQYFGPGTRLTVT.

This clonotype was detected a few times. The chain links TRBV13 to TRBJ2-3; 8 nucleotides line up with TRBD2. V was pared by 1 base and J by 5 bases, with 5 bases of the junction left unmatched. Germline V gives CDR1 PRHDT, CDR2 FYEKMQ (reference sequence). This CDR3 is 15 amino acids long. Written as DNA, the CDR3 is TGTGCCAGCAGCTTAGCGGGGGGGCCAAAAGATACGCAGTATTTT. Its translation: CASSLAGGPKDTQYF.

The rearrangement links TRBV10-3 to TRBJ2-5, with no clear D. Germline V gene sequence: CDR1 ENHRY, CDR2 SYGVKD. Trimming cost V 6 bases and J 0 bases, with 14 bases left between them. The CDR3 loop spans 15 amino acids. The CDR3 DNA is TGTGCCATCAGGAGCCCCAACCTAGACCAAGAGACCCAGTACTTC. It yields the protein CAIRSPNLDQETQYF.

By share of the sample, this clonotype is medium-sized. The chain employs TRBV19 and TRBJ2-3; D may be TRBD2 (5 bases). Trimming pared 9 bases from V and 2 bases from J, leaving 21 bases between. The CDR3 loop spans 16 amino acids. Germline CDR1 reads LNHDA; CDR2 reads SQIVND (reference sequence). CDR3: CASSSLREYPTDTQYF. Written as DNA, the CDR3 is TGTGCCAGCAGTTCGTTGAGGGAGTACCCCACAGATACGCAGTATTTT.

This clonotype occurred a few times. The chain employs TRBV11-2 and TRBJ2-3; 7 positions agree with TRBD1. Germline trimming cut 1 base from V and 2 bases from J; bases unmatched to any gene: 12. Per the germline V gene, CDR1 is SGHAT and CDR2 is FQNNGV. The CDR3 is 18 amino acids. CDR3 in amino acids: CASSLGVDRARYTDTQYF. The CDR3 DNA reads as TGTGCCAGCAGCTTAGGGGTTGACAGGGCACGGTACACAGATACGCAGTATTTT. Drawing the rest from reference TRBV11-2 and TRBJ2-3, the complete variable domain is EAGVAQSPRYKIIEKRQSVAFWCNPISGHATLYWYQQILGQGPKLLIQFQNNGVVDDSQLPKDRFSAERLKGVDSTLKIQPAKLEDSAVYLCASSLGVDRARYTDTQYFGPGTRLTVL.

The rearrangement uses TRBV5-5 and TRBJ1-1, with D unclear. The V end was cut by 2 bases, the J end by 1 base, with 15 bases between. The germline V gene encodes CDR1 SGHKS and CDR2 YYEKEE (reference sequence). This CDR3 contains 16 residues. The CDR3 DNA follows: TGTGCCAGCAGCTTCACCCCAGACTTGAAGAACACTGAAGCTTTCTTT. Protein: CASSFTPDLKNTEAFF.

The chain is built from TRBV2 and TRBJ2-1; 7 bases line up with TRBD2. This CDR3 is 16 amino acids long. Looked up from germline, CDR1 is SNHLY and CDR2 is FYNNEI. Trimming cost V 6 bases and J 0 bases; bases outside gene matches: 8. In nucleotides, the CDR3 is TGTGCCAGCAGAGCGGGACGGTTGAGCTCCTACAATGAGCAGTTCTTC. This encodes CASRAGRLSSYNEQFF.

The V call is TRBV29-1, the J call TRBJ1-2; no clear D. V was pared by 8 bases and J by 8 bases, with 9 bases between. The CDR3 is made up of 9 amino acids. Germline loops: CDR1 SQVTM, CDR2 ANQGSEA. CDR3 bases: TGCAGCACATCAGAGGGCTACACCTTC. This codes for CSTSEGYTF.

This clonotype was seen a few times. J is TRBJ2-1 and V is TRBV7-6; no clear D. Trimming stripped 0 bases from V and 1 base from J, with 16 bases between. CDR3 length equals 18 residues. Germline V gives CDR1 SGHVS, CDR2 FNYEAQ. The CDR3 is CASSLAQSAALSYNEQFF. Here the CDR3 DNA reads TGTGCCAGCAGCTTAGCGCAGAGTGCAGCACTTTCCTACAATGAGCAGTTCTTC.

This clonotype was recorded a few times. The chain employs TRBV20-1 and TRBJ2-7; a weak D match, TRBD2 (6 bases). V lost 0 bases to trimming and J lost 3 bases, with 15 bases between them. CDR3 length equals 15 residues. Germline loops: CDR1 DFQATT, CDR2 SNEGSKA (reference sequence). CDR3 nucleotides: TGCAGTGCTAGAGATCATTTGCGGGACTTCTACGAGCAGTACTTC. Translating it yields CSARDHLRDFYEQYF.

The chain carries TRBV18 and TRBJ2-3; D call uncertain. The CDR3 covers 14 residues. Germline V CDR1 and CDR2: KGHSH, LQKENI. The V end lost 3 bases, the J end lost 1 base, and 8 bases lay between the germline ends. The CDR3 nucleotides read TGTGCCAGCTCACCCCAAAGCGGCACAGATACGCAGTATTTT. It is translated as CASSPQSGTDTQYF.